This T cell receptor (beta chain) was captured in a study of T cells in tuberculosis. With regard to this clone: Its specificity is not known.

This CDR3 contains 15 residues. The germline V gene encodes CDR1 SGDLS and CDR2 YYNGEE. The V and J ends lost 0 bases and 5 bases, in that order; junction bases with no gene match: 4. The table came from immunoSEQ multiplex PCR; TCRdb's copy has only in-frame clones and leaves some out. The sample lists over 30,000 clones, roughly 97% occurring once. Overall study results and limits: Smaller alpha distances in active tuberculosis partly reflected shorter CDR3-alpha lengths.

The sequenced sample consisted of PBMCs. This chain links TRBV9 with TRBJ2-7; the match to TRBD2 covers 11 bases. This receptor was taken from a donor aged 10 to 29 with latent tuberculosis or without tuberculosis infection. The CDR3 DNA sequence: TGTGCCAGCAGCGTAGGTCAACTAGCGGGGGACGAGCAGTACTTC. It translates to CASSVGQLAGDEQYF.